Below, 18 T cell receptor beta chains from the same sample are listed, as sequenced in a study of shared clonotypes between healthy human individuals. The data were produced by immunoSEQ multiplex PCR, yet TCRdb's version contains in-frame clones alone and is incomplete. Of around 2,100,000 clones in the sample, about 94% are singletons; the top ten hold 0.95% to 1.5%. Naivety among CD8 cells was defined by CD45RO negativity and positive CCR7 selection, thereby excluding terminally differentiated effector memory CD45RA+ cells. Specimen: naive CD8+ T cells sorted from blood. These receptors were taken from a young man in good health.

The rearrangement uses TRBV5-4 and TRBJ2-7; tentative D call: TRBD1 (6 bases). This CDR3 spans 15 amino acids. Deletions cut 4 bases from V and 1 base from J, with 15 bases between. Looked up from germline, CDR1 is SGHNT and CDR2 is YYREEE (reference sequence). CDR3 coding DNA: TGTGCCAGCAGCGTAGGGACACTAACATCCTACGAGCAGTACTTC. It translates to CASSVGTLTSYEQYF.

As for this clone: The same CDR3 arises from other DNA sequences in this sample as well. The V gene is TRBV30, the J gene TRBJ2-7; D perhaps matches TRBD2 (6 bases). Germline CDR1 is GTSNPN and CDR2 is SVGIG (reference sequence). There are 12 residues in the CDR3. Trimming removed 0 bases from V and 6 bases from J, with 9 bases in between. This CDR3 reads CAWSVVGGEQYF. The CDR3 DNA sequence: TGTGCCTGGAGTGTAGTGGGGGGCGAGCAGTACTTC.

The rearrangement uses TRBV5-6 and TRBJ1-6, with D hard to call. The V end was cut by 1 base, the J end by 14 bases, with 13 bases between. CDR1 and CDR2 from the germline V gene are SGHDT and YYEEEE. This CDR3 comprises 13 residues. CDR3 residues: CASSLFPAPALHF. The CDR3 DNA reads as TGTGCCAGCAGCTTGTTCCCGGCCCCGGCCCTCCACTTT. Variable domain in full (rest from reference TRBV5-6 and TRBJ1-6): DAGVTQSPTHLIKTRGQQVTLRCSPKSGHDTVSWYQQALGQGPQFIFQYYEEEERQRGNFPDRFSGHQFPNYSSELNVNALLLGDSALYLCASSLFPAPALHFGNGTRLTVT.

The V and J genes are TRBV6-5 and TRBJ2-7, with D possibly TRBD2 on 5 matching bases. Germline V gene sequence: CDR1 MNHEY, CDR2 SVGAGI. The CDR3 has 11 amino acids. Between the trimmed V and J ends, which lost 8 bases and 7 bases, there was a span of 12 bases. The CDR3 region has the DNA TGTGCCAGCGGCGCCTCGGGGGAGCAGTACTTC. This sequence encodes CASGASGEQYF.

This clone was detected once. The chain has TRBV4-3 and TRBJ2-7; 7 nucleotides match TRBD1. Germline V gives CDR1 LGHNA, CDR2 YSLEER. The CDR3 extends over 14 amino acids. The V and J ends lost 4 bases and 5 bases, in that order; junction bases with no gene match: 8. The CDR3 is CASSPGTVDNEQYF. CDR3 in DNA: TGCGCCAGCAGCCCCGGGACAGTAGATAACGAGCAGTACTTC.

Concerning this clone: Distinct nucleotide sequences in the sample also encode this CDR3. The V gene is TRBV11-2, the J gene TRBJ2-5, with 7 bases aligning to TRBD2. CDR1 and CDR2 (germline): SGHAT, FQNNGV. The CDR3 has 13 residues. Trimming at V came to 3 bases and at J to 3 bases, leaving 1 base not matched to a gene. The CDR3 DNA follows: TGTGCCAGCAGCTTTGGGGGGGAAGAGACCCAGTACTTC. This gives the protein CASSFGGEETQYF.

Remarks on this clone: This specimen includes other DNA sequences encoding the same CDR3. The rearrangement links TRBV10-3 to TRBJ2-1, with D perhaps TRBD1 or TRBD2 (5 bases each). Germline CDR1 and CDR2: ENHRY and SYGVKD. The ends were cut back, 2 bases at V and 7 bases at J, with 6 bases in the middle. The CDR3 runs to 12 residues. The chain's CDR3 is CAISEGGNEQFF. CDR3 coding DNA: TGTGCCATCAGTGAGGGGGGAAATGAGCAGTTCTTC.

The rearrangement joins TRBV9 to TRBJ2-3; possible D gene TRBD2, 5 bases. Germline values: CDR1 SGDLS, CDR2 YYNGEE. The V and J ends lost 4 bases and 6 bases respectively, with 24 bases between them. The CDR3 sequence is 17 residues long. The CDR3 here is CASSPPGSTERGDTQYF. The DNA for the CDR3 is TGTGCCAGCAGCCCTCCGGGTTCCACAGAGAGAGGGGATACGCAGTATTTT.

CDR3: CASSPHDGYNEQFF. CDR3 bases: TGTGCCAGCAGTCCCCATGACGGATACAATGAGCAGTTCTTC. The genes are TRBV27 and TRBJ2-1, with D unresolved. Germline V gives CDR1 MNHEY, CDR2 SMNVEV (reference sequence). The length of the CDR3 is 14 residues. Trimming cost V 5 bases and J 4 bases, with 12 bases left between them.

CDR3 sequence reads: CASSFIGTGVETQYF. Here the CDR3 DNA reads TGTGCCAGCAGCTTCATAGGGACAGGGGTAGAGACCCAGTACTTC. V gene TRBV11-2 combines with J gene TRBJ2-5, with 10 bases matching TRBD1. Germline V gene lookup returns CDR1 SGHAT and CDR2 FQNNGV. The V segment lost 3 bases and the J segment 4 bases; nucleotides outside the gene matches: 5. This CDR3 has 15 residues.

The J gene is TRBJ1-2, the V gene TRBV5-1, with D perhaps matching TRBD1 (6 bases). This CDR3 is built from 12 residues. Per the germline V gene, CDR1 is SGHRS and CDR2 is YFSETQ. Trimming took 4 bases from V and 8 from J, leaving 12 bases between them. CDR3 amino acids: CASSPDSGGYTF. The CDR3 DNA follows: TGCGCCAGCAGCCCGGACAGCGGAGGCTACACCTTC. Full variable domain (remainder filled in from reference TRBV5-1 and TRBJ1-2): KAGVTQTPRYLIKTRGQQVTLSCSPISGHRSVSWYQQTPGQGLQFLFEYFSETQRNKGNFPGRFSGRQFSNSRSEMNVSTLELGDSALYLCASSPDSGGYTFGSGTRLTVV.

The chain carries TRBV5-6 and TRBJ2-7; the match to TRBD2 covers 13 bases. The V segment lost 1 base and the J segment 5 bases; nucleotides outside the gene matches: 12. CDR3 length equals 18 residues. Germline lookup yields CDR1 SGHDT and CDR2 YYEEEE. CDR3 bases: TGTGCCAGCAGCTTGCATACTAGCGGGGGGGCCTGGTCCCACGAGCAGTACTTC. Translation: CASSLHTSGGAWSHEQYF.

The chain joins TRBV6-6 to TRBJ2-7, with D hard to call. CDR3 length: 12 residues. V lost 7 bases, J lost 5 bases, and 12 bases lay in between. CDR1 is MNHNY, CDR2 SVGAGI, per germline (reference sequence). CDR3: CASTPGGHEQYF. The CDR3 nucleotides read TGTGCCAGCACCCCGGGTGGCCACGAGCAGTACTTC.

The chain has TRBV6-5 and TRBJ2-2; TRBD1 matches at 8 bases. Germline CDR1 MNHEY, CDR2 SVGAGI. This CDR3 region has 16 residues. V was pared by 0 bases and J by 5 bases, with 5 bases of the junction left unmatched. The CDR3 is CASSYSTGVVTGELFF. The CDR3 DNA follows: TGTGCCAGCAGTTACTCGACAGGGGTTGTGACCGGGGAGCTGTTTTTT.

The V gene is TRBV30, the J gene TRBJ2-5, with 8 bases lining up with TRBD1. J gave up 5 bases and V 1 base, and 6 bases lay outside the gene matches. Germline lookup yields CDR1 GTSNPN and CDR2 SVGIG (reference sequence). CDR3 length: 14 residues. The CDR3 nucleotides read TGTGCCTGGAGTGGGACAGGGAAGCGGGAGACCCAGTACTTC. Its protein product is CAWSGTGKRETQYF.

This chain uses TRBV27 with TRBJ2-7; D unclear. CDR3 length: 16 amino acids. CDR1 is MNHEY, CDR2 SMNVEV, per germline (reference sequence). With 4 bases removed from V and 1 base from J, the gap between germline ends came to 17 bases. Here the CDR3 DNA reads TGTGCCAGCAGTTCTCTCGCAGTAGCAGGTTCCTACGAGCAGTACTTC. Its protein is CASSSLAVAGSYEQYF.

Notes on this clone: Other DNA variants within this sample encode the same CDR3. The chain has TRBV4-1 and TRBJ1-5; D gene unclear. V shed 1 base and J shed 5 bases, with 6 bases lying between them. CDR1 MGHRA and CDR2 YSYEKL come from the germline V gene. The CDR3 totals 13 residues. Written as DNA, the CDR3 is TGCGCCAGCAGCCAAGGCTGGGATCAGCCCCAGCATTTT. Encoded protein: CASSQGWDQPQHF.

As regards this clone: Other DNA sequences within the sample encode an identical CDR3. V usage is TRBV27 and J usage is TRBJ2-7; no reliable D call. V dropped 0 bases and J dropped 3 bases, with 3 bases sitting between them. Germline V CDR1 and CDR2: MNHEY, SMNVEV (reference sequence). The CDR3 has 12 residues. CDR3 loop: CASSLSGYEQYF. The CDR3 region has the DNA TGTGCCAGCAGTTTATCAGGCTACGAGCAGTACTTC.